A single TCR beta chain is shown here with its context. The sample comes from a study of blood T cells in healthy people across ages. Then a second PCR, running roughly 7 to 12 cycles, was carried out with a sample-barcoded 5' primer and a J-beta primer mix. TCRdb recomputed calls from the 5' RACE reads with MiXCR, one row per CDR3 protein. The table has about 680,000 distinct CDR3 sequences, 45% to 50% seen once. The V gene lost 1 base and the J gene lost 7 bases, with 13 bases spanning the gap. There are 14 residues in the CDR3. The germline V gene encodes CDR1 LGHDT and CDR2 YNNKEL (reference sequence).

The sample comprised blood. This receptor was identified in a woman aged 55-75 years in good health. V and J are TRBV3-1 and TRBJ1-2; perhaps TRBD1 as D (5 bases). CDR3 region: CASSQVPGECGYTF. The CDR3 region has the DNA TGTGCCAGCAGCCAAGTCCCGGGGGAATGTGGCTACACCTTC.